Presented here are 22 T cell receptor beta chains from one specimen sequenced in a study of shared clonotypes between healthy human individuals. Some clones are missing from TCRdb's copy, which holds only in-frame ones; the method was immunoSEQ multiplex PCR. The repertoire holds hundreds of thousands of clones, almost 97% seen once, with around 0.058% in the top ten. Sequenced material: naive CD4+ T cells sorted from blood. Subset meaning: CD45RA+ positively selected. The receptors come from a woman younger than 45 in good health.

The chain has TRBV6-5 and TRBJ2-3; TRBD2 might be the D (7 bases). CDR3 length equals 16 residues. V lost 4 bases and J lost 4, with 18 bases in between. The germline CDR1 and CDR2 sequences are MNHEY and SVGAGI. CDR3 in amino acids: CASSSRGGAGPDTQYF. CDR3 DNA sequence: TGTGCCAGCAGTTCCCGTGGGGGGGCGGGTCCAGATACGCAGTATTTT.

This clone appeared a single time. The V gene is TRBV11-2, the J gene TRBJ2-7; possibly TRBD2 for D (6 bases). This CDR3 contains 13 residues. Trimming left V 3 bases short and J 2 bases short, with 8 bases between. Per germline, CDR1 SGHAT and CDR2 FQNNGV. The CDR3 coding sequence is TGTGCCAGCAGCTTCGCGGGAACCTACGAGCAGTACTTC. This codes for CASSFAGTYEQYF.

The V and J genes are TRBV10-2 and TRBJ1-2; D is ambiguous. Germline V gene lookup returns CDR1 WSHSY and CDR2 SAAADI. This CDR3 has 15 residues. Between the trimmed V and J ends, which lost 0 bases and 4 bases, there was a span of 12 bases. This CDR3 is CASSESPPRLYGYTF. The CDR3 DNA is TGCGCCAGCAGTGAGTCCCCTCCCCGGCTCTATGGCTACACCTTC.

The chain recombines TRBV10-3 with TRBJ1-6; D gene uncertain. The V end was cut by 0 bases, the J end by 5 bases, with 8 bases between. The CDR3 loop spans 15 amino acids. Germline-derived CDR1 and CDR2 are ENHRY and SYGVKD. The CDR3 protein is CAISESIINNSPLHF. The CDR3 region has the DNA TGTGCCATCAGTGAGTCCATAATCAATAATTCACCCCTCCACTTT.

V usage is TRBV2 and J usage is TRBJ1-5; D is perhaps TRBD1 (5 bases). CDR1 SNHLY and CDR2 FYNNEI come from the germline V gene. Trimming pared 8 bases from V and 6 bases from J, leaving 20 bases between. This CDR3 has 15 residues. The CDR3 sequence: CASGSGPEGAQPQHF. CDR3 nucleotides: TGTGCCAGCGGATCGGGGCCGGAAGGGGCTCAGCCCCAGCATTTT. The whole variable domain, filled in from reference TRBV2 and TRBJ1-5, reads EPEVTQTPSHQVTQMGQEVILRCVPISNHLYFYWYRQILGQKVEFLVSFYNNEISEKSEIFDDQFSVERPDGSNFTLKIRSTKLEDSAMYFCASGSGPEGAQPQHFGDGTRLSIL.

The genes are TRBV7-2 and TRBJ1-5; D not certain. This CDR3 contains 14 residues. The V gene lost 5 bases and the J gene lost 5 bases, with 13 bases spanning the gap. Per the germline V gene, CDR1 is SGHTA and CDR2 is FQGNSA. CDR3 protein: CASSPHMNDQPQHF. The CDR3 DNA reads as TGTGCCAGCAGCCCCCACATGAACGATCAGCCCCAGCATTTT. Looking up the rest from reference TRBV7-2 and TRBJ1-5 gives the full variable domain: GAGVSQSPSNKVTEKGKDVELRCDPISGHTALYWYRQSLGQGLEFLIYFQGNSAPDKSGLPSDRFSAERTGGSVSTLTIQRTQQEDSAVYLCASSPHMNDQPQHFGDGTRLSIL.

V gene TRBV5-1 combines with J gene TRBJ2-5; D gene unclear. Germline CDR1 reads SGHRS; CDR2 reads YFSETQ. V lost 4 bases to trimming and J lost 9 bases, with 10 bases between them. The CDR3 runs 11 residues. The chain's CDR3 is CASSTHEAQYF. CDR3 bases: TGCGCCAGCAGCACACACGAGGCCCAGTACTTC.

This chain uses TRBV11-2 with TRBJ1-6, with D unresolved. The CDR3 runs 15 residues. The V and J ends lost 4 bases and 8 bases respectively, with 15 bases between them. Germline CDR1 SGHAT, CDR2 FQNNGV. The CDR3 loop is CASSSSPSRDSPLHF. In nucleotides, the CDR3 is TGTGCCAGCAGCTCCTCCCCCAGCCGGGATTCACCCCTCCACTTT.

This rearrangement joins TRBV18 to TRBJ2-7, with D unresolved. Deletions cut 6 bases from V and 0 bases from J, with 12 bases between. Germline CDR1 KGHSH, CDR2 LQKENI. The CDR3 covers 14 residues. The CDR3 DNA reads TGTGCCAGCTCCTCGTCCGAGAGCTCCTACGAGCAGTACTTC. It translates to CASSSSESSYEQYF.

The chain employs TRBV13 and TRBJ1-1; TRBD1 matches 7 bases. This CDR3 comprises 15 residues. The J segment lost 5 bases and the V segment lost 1 base, leaving 7 bases of the junction unmatched. Germline V gives CDR1 PRHDT, CDR2 FYEKMQ (reference sequence). The CDR3 here is CASSLALGQLTEAFF. The CDR3 bases are TGTGCCAGCAGCTTAGCCCTGGGACAGTTGACTGAAGCTTTCTTT.

The genes are TRBV28 and TRBJ1-5; 8 bases are a match to TRBD1. The CDR3 consists of 18 residues. V trimming: 7 bases; J trimming: 2 bases; junction bases outside the gene matches: 16. Germline CDR1 MDHEN, CDR2 SYDVKM. CDR3 protein: CASTRTGQVVDGNQPQHF. CDR3 nucleotide sequence: TGTGCCAGCACCAGGACGGGACAGGTAGTTGATGGCAATCAGCCCCAGCATTTT.

This clone was counted once. The genes are TRBV5-8 and TRBJ2-2; maybe TRBD1 (6 bases). From germline, CDR1 is SGHTS and CDR2 YDEGEE. The CDR3 length is 17 residues. V was clipped by 1 base and J by 7 bases, with 20 bases between them. CDR3 in DNA: TGTGCCAGCAGCTTGACGACGGACAGCCACAGTAACGGGGAGCTGTTTTTT. It codes for CASSLTTDSHSNGELFF. Filled out from reference TRBV5-8 and TRBJ2-2, the complete variable domain reads EAGVTQSPTHLIKTRGQQATLRCSPISGHTSVYWYQQALGLGLQFLLWYDEGEERNRGNFPPRFSGRQFPNYSSELNVNALELEDSALYLCASSLTTDSHSNGELFFGEGSRLTVL.

V and J are TRBV11-3 and TRBJ2-2; 11 bases agree with TRBD2. The CDR3 contains 18 residues. Trimming took 1 base from V and 2 from J; bases not matched to a gene: 6. Germline CDR1 is SGHNT and CDR2 is YENEEA. The CDR3 sequence: CASSLGIGTSGNTGELFF. Here the CDR3 DNA reads TGTGCCAGCAGCTTAGGGATCGGGACTAGCGGTAACACCGGGGAGCTGTTTTTT.

CDR3 protein: CASSTPSGRGELFF. For the CDR3, the DNA is TGTGCCAGCAGTACCCCTAGCGGGAGAGGGGAGCTGTTTTTT. The chain uses TRBV28 and TRBJ2-2; 10 bases fit TRBD2. The CDR3 totals 14 residues. V was pared by 5 bases and J by 8 bases, with 5 bases of the junction left unmatched. Germline V gene data show CDR1 as MDHEN and CDR2 as SYDVKM.

V usage is TRBV6-5 and J usage is TRBJ2-1; TRBD2 matches 11 bases. V shed 7 bases and J 2 bases; nucleotides not matched to a gene: 1. In germline, CDR1 is MNHEY, CDR2 SVGAGI. CDR3 length: 14 residues. CDR3 sequence: CASTTSGTYNEQFF. CDR3 sequence (DNA): TGTGCCAGCACGACTAGCGGGACCTACAATGAGCAGTTCTTC.

This clone has just one count. V gene TRBV6-6 combines with J gene TRBJ1-1; possible D gene TRBD1, 5 bases. V was cut by 0 bases and J by 6 bases, with 14 bases left in between. Germline CDR1 and CDR2: MNHNY and SVGAGI (reference sequence). The length of the CDR3 is 15 residues. The CDR3 is CASSYSGTGRAEAFF. CDR3 in DNA: TGTGCCAGCAGTTACTCGGGGACTGGGAGGGCTGAAGCTTTCTTT.

The chain employs TRBV11-3 and TRBJ1-1; 9 bases fit TRBD1. Looked up from germline, CDR1 is SGHNT and CDR2 is YENEEA. This CDR3 spans 15 amino acids. V was pared by 4 bases and J by 7 bases, with 10 bases of the junction left unmatched. In nucleotides, the CDR3 is TGTGCCAGCAGCTCCGCGGGACAGGGAGGCAATGAAGCTTTCTTT. As protein: CASSSAGQGGNEAFF.

The chain couples TRBV4-2 to TRBJ2-6; a possible D gene is TRBD2 (6 bases). The V and J ends lost 4 bases and 1 base respectively, with 11 bases between them. Germline loops: CDR1 LGHNA, CDR2 YNFKEQ. The CDR3 contains 16 residues. CDR3 protein: CASSPWEESGANVLTF. CDR3 coding DNA: TGTGCCAGCAGCCCATGGGAGGAGTCTGGGGCCAACGTCCTGACTTTC.

V and J are TRBV10-3 and TRBJ1-1; 7 bases match TRBD1. The CDR3 is made up of 14 amino acids. Germline CDR1 reads ENHRY; CDR2 reads SYGVKD. Trimming removed 8 bases from V and 0 bases from J; junction bases left unmatched: 6. The DNA for the CDR3 is TGTGCCATCGCTGAACAGGGGATGAACACTGAAGCTTTCTTT. Protein product: CAIAEQGMNTEAFF.

V usage is TRBV7-2 and J usage is TRBJ2-7, with D perhaps matching TRBD1 (6 bases). Trimming left V 1 base short and J 5 bases short, with 21 bases between. Germline values: CDR1 SGHTA, CDR2 FQGNSA. The CDR3 length is 17 residues. The CDR3 bases are TGTGCCAGCAGCTTAGAGGGTTTCGGCACAGGGCGGGACGAGCAGTACTTC. Translation gives CASSLEGFGTGRDEQYF.

With regard to this clone: Other DNA sequences in the sample encode the same CDR3. This chain uses TRBV28 with TRBJ1-4; the match to TRBD1 covers 8 bases. The V gene's germline CDR1 is MDHEN and CDR2 SYDVKM. The CDR3 is 13 amino acids. The V segment lost 2 bases and the J segment 8 bases; nucleotides outside the gene matches: 1. The CDR3 protein is CASSLGQGEKLFF. The CDR3, as DNA: TGTGCCAGCAGTTTAGGACAGGGAGAAAAACTGTTTTTT.

The V gene is TRBV7-9, the J gene TRBJ2-5, with TRBD2 identical over 7 bases. The J call may not be correct, given that the DNA end is closer to TRBJ2-7. Germline CDR1 is SEHNR and CDR2 is FQNEAQ (reference sequence). The CDR3 covers 13 residues. The CDR3 sequence is CASSLGGPYEQYF. The CDR3, as DNA: TGTGCCAGCAGCTTGGGAGGGCCCTACGAGCAGTACTTC.